This T cell receptor (beta chain) derives from a study of shared clonotypes between healthy human individuals. Overall study context: Those who served as donors were a couple of women and three men between the ages of 18 and 49. Notes on the study in general: Non-shared clonotypes had lower generation probabilities than those shared by all four donors. A generally larger estimated richness was seen in naive subsets than in memory subsets.

With respect to this clone: The antigen is not known.

Germline CDR1 and CDR2: MNHNS and SASEGT. V lost 0 bases and J lost 3, with 9 bases in between. The CDR3 totals 14 residues. Under the authors' procedure: ImmunoSEQ gave junction-only sequences without quality scores, so filtering differed. Sequencing used immunoSEQ multiplex PCR; TCRdb keeps in-frame clones, though not all of them. V and J calls and clone size are those listed in that table; D and trimming were worked out from the DNA. The sample contains a few hundred thousand clones, about 69% of which appear only once. This rearrangement joins TRBV6-1 to TRBJ2-7; D is possibly TRBD1 (6 bases). This TCR derives from a young man in good health. What was sequenced was memory CD4+ T cells sorted from blood. The subset was: CD45RA-negative fraction. The chain's CDR3 is CASSEAGDNYEQYF. The CDR3 nucleotides read TGTGCCAGCAGTGAAGCAGGGGACAACTACGAGCAGTACTTC.